These 27 T cell receptor beta chains originate from one sample sequenced in a study of shared clonotypes between healthy human individuals. Some clones are missing from TCRdb's copy, which holds only in-frame ones; the method was immunoSEQ multiplex PCR. This sample has hundreds of thousands of clones, with 73% found just once. Material: memory CD4+ T cells sorted from blood. Described subset: CD45RA-negative fraction. These receptors were collected from a woman in her twenties or thirties in good health.

V usage is TRBV7-9 and J usage is TRBJ2-3; the match to TRBD2 covers 7 bases. This CDR3 spans 16 amino acids. The J segment lost 4 bases and the V segment lost 5 bases, leaving 12 bases of the junction unmatched. In germline, CDR1 is SEHNR, CDR2 FQNEAQ (reference sequence). The CDR3 nucleotides are TGTGCCAGCAGCCGCCGGGCGGGAGTAGTCGCAGATACGCAGTATTTT. It is translated as CASSRRAGVVADTQYF.

This clone was detected only a few times. V and J are TRBV6-5 and TRBJ2-7, with 8 bases that match TRBD2. This CDR3 is built from 14 residues. Germline CDR1 reads MNHEY; CDR2 reads SVGAGI. The trim removed 2 bases at V and 1 base at J, leaving 1 base unmatched. The CDR3, as DNA: TGTGCCAGCAGTTACAGCGGGGGATCCTACGAGCAGTACTTC. It specifies CASSYSGGSYEQYF.

The chain uses TRBV6-5 and TRBJ1-1, with 7 nucleotides matching TRBD1. Per germline, CDR1 MNHEY and CDR2 SVGAGI. The CDR3 runs 13 residues. After removal of 4 bases from V and 7 bases from J, the junction contained 6 bases not matched to a gene. CDR3 DNA: TGTGCCAGCAGTTCGAACAGGGGAGATGAAGCTTTCTTT. This codes for CASSSNRGDEAFF.

The chain is built from TRBV20-1 and TRBJ2-3; D gene unclear. CDR1 is DFQATT, CDR2 SNEGSKA, per germline (reference sequence). The CDR3 extends over 10 amino acids. CDR3 region: CSRDTDTQYF. DNA for the CDR3: TGCAGCCGTGACACAGATACGCAGTATTTT.

The chain carries TRBV14 and TRBJ2-2; D is unresolved. V lost 0 bases, J lost 4 bases, and 9 bases lay in between. The CDR3 is made up of 15 amino acids. The germline V gene has CDR1 SGHDN and CDR2 FVKESK. The CDR3 region has the DNA TGTGCCAGCAGCCAAGATCACGGCATCACCGGGGAGCTGTTTTTT. Amino acids: CASSQDHGITGELFF.

This clone was observed a handful of times. This rearrangement joins TRBV9 to TRBJ2-7; D possibly corresponds to TRBD1 (6 bases). The ends were cut back, 5 bases at V and 5 bases at J, with 20 bases in the middle. Germline V lookup: CDR1 SGDLS, CDR2 YYNGEE. The CDR3 is 15 amino acids. CDR3 nucleotide sequence: TGTGCCAGCAGTTCCCCCACGGGACAAAGGAACGAGCAGTACTTC. Amino acid sequence: CASSSPTGQRNEQYF.

The genes are TRBV28 and TRBJ2-7, with TRBD1 identical over 9 bases. Germline trimming cut 8 bases from V and 2 bases from J; bases unmatched to any gene: 7. The CDR3 extends over 14 amino acids. Germline V gives CDR1 MDHEN, CDR2 SYDVKM. The CDR3 DNA sequence: TGTGCCAGCGGTAACAGGGGGCTAACCTACGAGCAGTACTTC. Translation gives CASGNRGLTYEQYF.

The chain uses TRBV2 and TRBJ1-1; D might be TRBD1 (5 bases). The V gene's germline CDR1 is SNHLY and CDR2 FYNNEI. Trimming cost V 7 bases and J 5 bases, with 17 bases left between them. The CDR3 has 14 residues. This CDR3 reads CASTPEWGRTEAFF. The CDR3, as DNA: TGTGCCAGCACCCCAGAGTGGGGACGGACTGAAGCTTTCTTT.

The V call is TRBV28, the J call TRBJ1-2; D is possibly TRBD1 (5 bases). The ends were cut back, 5 bases at V and 5 bases at J, with 15 bases in the middle. Germline lookup yields CDR1 MDHEN and CDR2 SYDVKM. This CDR3 contains 14 residues. For the CDR3, the DNA is TGTGCCAGCAGTCGAGAAAGGGGCCGGTATGGCTACACCTTC. It yields the protein CASSRERGRYGYTF.

The CDR3 sequence is CASSSWGSAYQPQHF. For the CDR3, the DNA is TGTGCCAGCAGTTCGTGGGGAAGCGCTTATCAGCCCCAGCATTTT. The gene calls are TRBV28 and TRBJ1-5; D ambiguous. The V gene lost 4 bases and the J gene lost 5 bases, with 15 bases spanning the gap. The CDR3 spans 15 residues. Germline V CDR1 and CDR2: MDHEN, SYDVKM.

The chain couples TRBV7-9 to TRBJ2-1; 10 bases line up with TRBD2. The CDR3 totals 15 residues. J gave up 4 bases and V 2 bases, and 2 bases lay outside the gene matches. The germline V gene has CDR1 SEHNR and CDR2 FQNEAQ (reference sequence). The CDR3 reads CASSLILAGYNEQFF. CDR3 in DNA: TGTGCCAGCAGCTTAATACTAGCGGGGTACAATGAGCAGTTCTTC. Filled out from reference TRBV7-9 and TRBJ2-1, the complete variable domain reads DTGVSQNPRHKITKRGQNVTFRCDPISEHNRLYWYRQTLGQGPEFLTYFQNEAQLEKSRLLSDRFSAERPKGSFSTLEIQRTEQGDSAMYLCASSLILAGYNEQFFGPGTRLTVL.

The count of this clone is one. CDR3 loop: CASSSGYGYTF. Here the CDR3 DNA reads TGTGCCAGCAGCTCAGGGTATGGCTACACCTTC. The genes are TRBV28 and TRBJ1-2, with D perhaps matching TRBD1 (5 bases). Between the trimmed V and J ends, which lost 6 bases and 5 bases, there was a span of 7 bases. CDR3 size: 11 residues. The germline V gene encodes CDR1 MDHEN and CDR2 SYDVKM.

The chain uses TRBV2 and TRBJ2-2, with D perhaps being TRBD1 or TRBD2 (6 bases each). CDR1 is SNHLY and CDR2 is FYNNEI in the germline V gene. The length of the CDR3 is 15 residues. Trimming took off 0 bases at V and 3 bases at J, with 8 bases between the two ends. CDR3 nucleotides: TGTGCCAGCAGTGAAGCAAGGGGGGACACCGGGGAGCTGTTTTTT. Protein: CASSEARGDTGELFF.

J is TRBJ2-1 and V is TRBV28; D is unresolved. The V gene lost 6 bases and the J gene lost 7 bases, with 10 bases spanning the gap. This CDR3 comprises 12 residues. From germline, CDR1 is MDHEN and CDR2 SYDVKM. In DNA, the CDR3 is TGTGCCAGCAGCGTCCTTGGGAATGAGCAGTTCTTC. As protein: CASSVLGNEQFF.

The CDR3 sequence is CASSQVGSTYEQYF. CDR3 nucleotide sequence: TGTGCCAGCAGCCAAGTAGGCTCGACCTACGAGCAGTACTTC. The V and J genes are TRBV5-4 and TRBJ2-7; no firm D call. Germline V gene data show CDR1 as SGHNT and CDR2 as YYREEE (reference sequence). Trimming pared 4 bases from V and 2 bases from J, leaving 13 bases between. The CDR3 extends over 14 amino acids.

The CDR3 DNA is TGTGCCAGCAGCAGAACTAGTCGCGAAGAGACCCAGTACTTC. This sequence encodes CASSRTSREETQYF. J is TRBJ2-5 and V is TRBV5-5; D is perhaps TRBD2 (5 bases). Germline CDR1 SGHKS, CDR2 YYEKEE (reference sequence). The V end lost 4 bases, the J end lost 3 bases, and 13 bases lay between the germline ends. CDR3 length: 14 amino acids.

The chain couples TRBV18 to TRBJ1-3, with 11 bases lining up with TRBD1. CDR1 is KGHSH and CDR2 is LQKENI in the germline V gene. The CDR3 spans 16 residues. V trimming: 4 bases; J trimming: 3 bases; junction bases outside the gene matches: 5. This CDR3 is CASSRRDRGNGNTIYF. In nucleotides, the CDR3 is TGTGCCAGCTCACGCCGGGACAGGGGGAATGGAAACACCATATATTTT.

The chain recombines TRBV6-5 with TRBJ2-7; D possibly matches TRBD1 or TRBD2 (6 bases each). Trimming took off 6 bases at V and 5 bases at J, with 20 bases between the two ends. CDR3 length: 15 amino acids. Germline V gives CDR1 MNHEY, CDR2 SVGAGI. In nucleotides, the CDR3 is TGTGCCAGCAGCCATCGTCCGACAGGAGGGGACGAGCAGTACTTC. Translated: CASSHRPTGGDEQYF.

The chain uses TRBV14 and TRBJ2-5; D unclear. Deletions cut 4 bases from V and 3 bases from J, with 15 bases between. The germline V gene has CDR1 SGHDN and CDR2 FVKESK. This CDR3 has 15 amino acids. DNA for the CDR3: TGTGCCAGCAGCCCTCGGGCGACAATTAAAGAGACCCAGTACTTC. Translation gives CASSPRATIKETQYF.

The rearrangement links TRBV5-1 to TRBJ2-1; 12 nucleotides line up with TRBD2. Trimming cost V 0 bases and J 8 bases; bases outside gene matches: 3. The CDR3 sequence is 15 residues long. Germline V gene sequence: CDR1 SGHRS, CDR2 YFSETQ. CDR3 protein: CASSLDLAGGYEQFF. The CDR3 nucleotides read TGCGCCAGCAGCTTGGATCTAGCGGGAGGGTATGAGCAGTTCTTC. Based on the CDR3 plus reference TRBV5-1 and TRBJ2-1, the full variable domain is KAGVTQTPRYLIKTRGQQVTLSCSPISGHRSVSWYQQTPGQGLQFLFEYFSETQRNKGNFPGRFSGRQFSNSRSEMNVSTLELGDSALYLCASSLDLAGGYEQFFGPGTRLTVL.

The chain carries TRBV2 and TRBJ2-1; 8 nucleotides align to TRBD2. The CDR3 spans 13 residues. The V and J ends lost 5 bases and 7 bases, in that order; junction bases with no gene match: 4. Germline assignment: CDR1 SNHLY and CDR2 FYNNEI. DNA for the CDR3: TGTGCCAGCAGTCTGACTAGCGTTAATGAGCAGTTCTTC. It codes for CASSLTSVNEQFF. The variable domain in full, with the rest retrieved from reference TRBV2 and TRBJ2-1, is EPEVTQTPSHQVTQMGQEVILRCVPISNHLYFYWYRQILGQKVEFLVSFYNNEISEKSEIFDDQFSVERPDGSNFTLKIRSTKLEDSAMYFCASSLTSVNEQFFGPGTRLTVL.

This clone was seen many times. The gene calls are TRBV11-2 and TRBJ1-2; no clear D. The CDR3 runs 17 residues. In germline, CDR1 is SGHAT, CDR2 FQNNGV. V was shortened by 0 bases and J by 1 base, with 15 bases between the two germline ends. The CDR3: CASSLESANPLNYGYTF. CDR3 coding DNA: TGTGCCAGCAGCTTAGAGTCAGCTAACCCCCTTAACTATGGCTACACCTTC.

This clone was seen a handful of times. The V and J genes are TRBV6-5 and TRBJ2-7, with D perhaps assigned TRBD1 or TRBD2 (5 bases each). The ends were cut back, 0 bases at V and 6 bases at J, with 12 bases in the middle. The CDR3 is 14 amino acids. Germline V gene sequence: CDR1 MNHEY, CDR2 SVGAGI. The CDR3 here is CASSYSFLGVEQYF. The CDR3 region has the DNA TGTGCCAGCAGTTACTCGTTTCTGGGGGTCGAGCAGTACTTC.

V is TRBV18 and J is TRBJ2-3; 8 nucleotides line up with TRBD1. Per the germline V gene, CDR1 is KGHSH and CDR2 is LQKENI. The trim removed 0 bases at V and 1 base at J, leaving 6 bases unmatched. The length of the CDR3 is 17 residues. CDR3 region: CASSPPLGQERTDTQYF. The CDR3 DNA reads TGTGCCAGCTCACCACCCCTGGGACAGGAACGCACAGATACGCAGTATTTT.

This clone was found once. The V gene is TRBV6-5, the J gene TRBJ2-5, with unresolved D. Looked up from germline, CDR1 is MNHEY and CDR2 is SVGAGI. The CDR3 loop spans 15 amino acids. Deletions cut 0 bases from V and 2 bases from J, with 10 bases between. CDR3 DNA: TGTGCCAGCAGTTACTCGAATGCTAGACAAGAGACCCAGTACTTC. Its protein product is CASSYSNARQETQYF.

Notes on this clone: Compared with germline, one end of the junction differs, possibly owing to a read error. This sequence joins TRBV10-1 and TRBJ2-5, with D perhaps given as TRBD1 or TRBD2 (5 bases each). From germline, CDR1 is WNHNN and CDR2 SYGVQD (reference sequence). The CDR3 is 13 amino acids. The CDR3 loop is CASSAGDQETQYF. Written as DNA, the CDR3 is TGCGCCAGCAGTGCCGGGGACCAGGAGACCCAGTACTTC.

The chain employs TRBV2 and TRBJ1-3, with unresolved D. V was pared by 6 bases and J by 4 bases, with 10 bases between. CDR3 length: 13 residues. Germline-derived CDR1 and CDR2 are SNHLY and FYNNEI. The CDR3 coding sequence is TGTGCCAGCAGAAATGTCGTGGGAAACACCATATATTTT. This translates into CASRNVVGNTIYF.